These T cell receptor beta chains were read from a single sample in a study of T cells in localized non-small cell lung cancer. Libraries were prepared by immunoSEQ multiplex PCR; TCRdb keeps only in-frame clonotypes and omits some of them. Among some 140,000 clones, approximately 88% were seen once, and the ten largest hold around 1.7%. Sequenced material: peripheral blood, taken before any cancer treatment. These receptors originate from a female donor over 55 with stage I lung adenocarcinoma. The CDR3 runs from the conserved cysteine through the conserved F or W. D genes are given only for firm matches.

D gene: -; J gene: TRBJ2-1; V gene: TRBV21-1; CDR3 DNA: TGTGCCAGCAGATACGGCCCAACCTTCTTC; CDR3 protein: CASRYGPTFF
D gene: -; J gene: TRBJ2-3; V gene: TRBV6-1; CDR3 DNA: TGTGCCAGCAGGGGCGACCTAAGTCCAGATACGCAGTATTTT; CDR3 protein: CASRGDLSPDTQYF
D gene: -; J gene: TRBJ1-5; V gene: TRBV28; CDR3 DNA: TGTGCCAGCAGTTGGGCCACAGGCGTCAATCAGCCCCAGCATTTT; CDR3 protein: CASSWATGVNQPQHF
D gene: TRBD1; J gene: TRBJ2-7; V gene: TRBV11-3; CDR3 DNA: TGTGCCAGCAGCTTGAACAGGGGCAACGAGCAGTACTTC; CDR3 protein: CASSLNRGNEQYF
D gene: -; J gene: TRBJ2-7; V gene: TRBV19; CDR3 DNA: TGTGCCAGTAGTATTGGCCGGAACGAGCAGTACTTC; CDR3 protein: CASSIGRNEQYF
D gene: TRBD2; J gene: TRBJ2-1; V gene: TRBV5-1; CDR3 DNA: TGCGCCAGCAGCCGAACTAGCGGATCCTACAATGAGCAGTTCTTC; CDR3 protein: CASSRTSGSYNEQFF
D gene: -; J gene: TRBJ1-2; V gene: TRBV30; CDR3 DNA: TGTGCCTGGAGGGGATGGCTGAAGGACGGCTACACCTTC; CDR3 protein: CAWRGWLKDGYTF
D gene: -; J gene: TRBJ2-5; V gene: TRBV5-5; CDR3 DNA: TGTGCCAGCAGCCTATCAAGGGGCCCCTTCTTGGAGACCCAGTACTTC; CDR3 protein: CASSLSRGPFLETQYF
D gene: -; J gene: TRBJ1-2; V gene: TRBV19; CDR3 DNA: TGTGCCAGTGTTAAAGGAGGGTTCGGGGGCTACACCTTC; CDR3 protein: CASVKGGFGGYTF
D gene: -; J gene: TRBJ2-3; V gene: TRBV11-3; CDR3 DNA: TGTGCCAGCAGCCTCCGGGCAGATACGCAGTATTTT; CDR3 protein: CASSLRADTQYF
D gene: -; J gene: TRBJ1-2; V gene: TRBV11-3; CDR3 DNA: TGTGCCAGCAGCGTAACCTCCCTCCCCTTC; CDR3 protein: CASSVTSLPF